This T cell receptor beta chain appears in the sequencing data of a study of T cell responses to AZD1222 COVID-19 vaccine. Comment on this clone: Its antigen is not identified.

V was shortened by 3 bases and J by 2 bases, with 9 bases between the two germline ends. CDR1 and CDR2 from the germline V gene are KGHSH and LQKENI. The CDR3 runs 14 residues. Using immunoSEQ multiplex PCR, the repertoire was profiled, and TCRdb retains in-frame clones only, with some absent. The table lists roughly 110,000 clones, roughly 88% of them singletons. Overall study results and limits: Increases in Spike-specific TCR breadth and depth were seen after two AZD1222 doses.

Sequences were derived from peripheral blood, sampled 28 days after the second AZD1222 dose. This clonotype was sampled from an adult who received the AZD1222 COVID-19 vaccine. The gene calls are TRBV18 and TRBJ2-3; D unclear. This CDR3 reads CASSPGSYTDTQYF. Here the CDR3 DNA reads TGTGCCAGCTCACCGGGATCCTACACAGATACGCAGTATTTT.